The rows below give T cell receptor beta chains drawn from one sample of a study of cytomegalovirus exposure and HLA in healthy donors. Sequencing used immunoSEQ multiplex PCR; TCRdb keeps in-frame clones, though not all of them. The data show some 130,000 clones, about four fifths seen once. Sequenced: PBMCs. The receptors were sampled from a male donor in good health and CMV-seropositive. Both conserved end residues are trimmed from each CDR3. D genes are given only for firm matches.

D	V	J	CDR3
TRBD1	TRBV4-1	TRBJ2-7	ASSHPTGRVSEQY
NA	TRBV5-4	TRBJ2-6	ASRYGGASPGANVLT
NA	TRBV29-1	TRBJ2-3	SVKTGLTDTQY
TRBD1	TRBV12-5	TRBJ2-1	ASGLPIPMTGGSYNEQF
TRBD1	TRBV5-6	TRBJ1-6	ASSLAGTGNSPLH
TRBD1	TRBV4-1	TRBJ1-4	ASRRTGGEEKLF
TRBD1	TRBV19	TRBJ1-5	ASSIRHRGGNQPQH
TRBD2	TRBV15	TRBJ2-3	ATSREKRGGTDTQY
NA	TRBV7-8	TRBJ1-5	ASSSKRQTNQPQH
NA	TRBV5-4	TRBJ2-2	ASSLVVGNTGELF
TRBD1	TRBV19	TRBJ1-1	ASSIGQGNTEAF
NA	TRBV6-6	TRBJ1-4	ASSYSPRSNEKLF
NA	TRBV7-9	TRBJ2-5	ASRGAGDQETQY
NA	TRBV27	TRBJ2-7	ASSIQGLSYEQY
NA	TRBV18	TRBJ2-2	ASSPGGLTGELF
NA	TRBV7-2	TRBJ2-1	ASSLVRGYEQF
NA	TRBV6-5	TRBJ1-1	ASSYGHTEAF
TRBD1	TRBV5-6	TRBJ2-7	ASSSGTGTYEQY
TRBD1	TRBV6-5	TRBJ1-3	ASSLGQGSGNTIY
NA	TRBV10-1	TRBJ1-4	ASRPSTTNEKLF
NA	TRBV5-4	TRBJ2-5	ASSSRGETQY
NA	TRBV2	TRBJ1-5	ASSTLGANQPQH
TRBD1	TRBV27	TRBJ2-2	ASKLGDRVSGELF
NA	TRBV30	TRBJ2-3	AWSETGYGDTQY
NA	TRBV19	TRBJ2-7	ASSIDLNRRIYEQY
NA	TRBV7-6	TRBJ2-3	ASSLERRSTDTQY
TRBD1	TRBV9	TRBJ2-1	ASSPQGQSREQF
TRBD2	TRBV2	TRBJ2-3	ASRATSADTQY
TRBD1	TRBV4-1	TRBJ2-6	ASSLDRDRDFSGANVLT
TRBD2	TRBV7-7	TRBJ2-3	ASRKRSGGDTDTQY
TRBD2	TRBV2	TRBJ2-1	ASSDPTSGIGEQF
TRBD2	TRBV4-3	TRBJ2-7	ASSQKTGTSGHEQY
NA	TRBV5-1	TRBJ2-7	ASSLWGGGAYEQY
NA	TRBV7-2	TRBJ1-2	ASSLEGDSYT
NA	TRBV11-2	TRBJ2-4	ASSLDPGTKNIQY
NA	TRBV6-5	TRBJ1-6	ASSRTPGDSPLH
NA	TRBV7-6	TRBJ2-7	ASSLEQPYEQY
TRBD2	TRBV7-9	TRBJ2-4	ASSLEVLGGSGNIQY
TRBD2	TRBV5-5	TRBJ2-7	ASSVLAGGAYEQY
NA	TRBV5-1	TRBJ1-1	ASSLAATDTEAF
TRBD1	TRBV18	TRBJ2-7	ASSPAGGGEQY
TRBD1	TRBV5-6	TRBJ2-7	ASSLRRDRVSEQY
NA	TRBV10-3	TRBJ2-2	AISVGVNTGELF
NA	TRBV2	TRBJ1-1	ASSEGGFTEAF
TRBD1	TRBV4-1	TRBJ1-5	ASSQVGQGANNQPQH
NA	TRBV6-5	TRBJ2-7	ASSRGYGYEQY